The 2 T cell receptor beta chains below all came from one sample that was sequenced in a study of cytomegalovirus exposure and HLA in healthy donors. The primer mix had 60 Vbeta and 13 Jbeta primers. Sequencing was performed with immunoSEQ multiplex PCR; in TCRdb, only in-frame clones are kept and a portion is missing. The data show over 150,000 clones, roughly 67% seen once. Material: PBMCs. Source of these receptors: a young woman in good health and CMV-seropositive.

This clone was seen more than once but under ten times. The chain employs TRBV4-2 and TRBJ2-7; 9 bases are shared with TRBD1. The CDR3 loop spans 15 amino acids. J lost 5 bases, V lost 0 bases, and 5 bases had no gene match. Per germline, CDR1 LGHNA and CDR2 YNFKEQ. CDR3 residues: CASSQDGDRAHEQYF. CDR3 bases: TGTGCCAGCAGCCAAGATGGGGACAGGGCCCACGAGCAGTACTTC.

This chain links TRBV30 with TRBJ1-1, with D maybe TRBD1 (6 bases). The ends were cut back, 4 bases at V and 7 bases at J, with 10 bases in the middle. Per germline, CDR1 GTSNPN and CDR2 SVGIG (reference sequence). This CDR3 has 11 residues. The chain's CDR3 is CAWTDRIEAFF. In DNA, the CDR3 is TGTGCCTGGACCGACAGGATTGAAGCTTTCTTT.